This T cell receptor (beta chain) stems from a study of vaccination and CD4 T cells after COVID-19. Study-level background: Every participant had a vaccine, which was either BNT162b2 or mRNA-1273, given in two doses.

Oncomine TCR Beta short-read sequencing was applied to DNA from cultured CD4+ T cells. TCRdb reprocessed the PCR reads via MiXCR and lists one record per CDR3 protein. The sample includes 11,000 to 15,000 distinct CDR3 sequences, about 29% of them seen just once. The germline V gene has CDR1 MRHNA and CDR2 SNTAGT. This CDR3 has 14 residues. With 1 base removed from V and 7 bases from J, the gap between germline ends came to 8 bases. Indicated treatment: approximately 9-day PBMC culture with coronavirus spike peptide pools or control peptides (ViraFEST assay). Of note for this clonotype: Its target is not known.

The chain uses TRBV6-4 and TRBJ1-6; weak D call: TRBD1 (5 bases). Sequenced: cultured CD4+ T cells from blood. The receptor comes from a human donor with COVID-19. The CDR3 DNA reads as TGTGCCAGCAGTGACTTAGGGACCAATTCACCCCTCCACTTT. It yields the protein CASSDLGTNSPLHF.